This T cell receptor beta chain comes out of a study of blood T cell repertoires in COVID-19. At the level of the study: COVID-19 samples from acute and convalescent phases originated in the United States, Italy and Spain. Sources were T cells, B-cell-depleted T cells, or PBMCs; the material itself was cDNA or gDNA.

Per the study methods: Amplification from reference gene primers served as the basis for estimated nucleated cell counts. Assay: immunoSEQ multiplex PCR; the TCRdb copy retains only in-frame clones and omits some. V, J and clone size derive from that table, while D and trimming were established from the DNA sequence. The table shows 120,000 to 150,000 clones, with around 81% occurring only once. The germline gives CDR1 SGHRS, CDR2 YFSETQ. Losses at the gene ends were 1 base for V and 3 bases for J; bases not matched to a gene: 3. The CDR3 is made up of 14 amino acids. The chain employs TRBV5-1 and TRBJ2-7; 8 bases align to TRBD2. The source is a man aged 55 to 70 with active or convalescent COVID-19. Sequencing input: peripheral blood. The CDR3, as DNA: TGCGCCAGCAGCTTGTCCGGGACTAGCTACGAGCAGTACTTC. It is translated as CASSLSGTSYEQYF.